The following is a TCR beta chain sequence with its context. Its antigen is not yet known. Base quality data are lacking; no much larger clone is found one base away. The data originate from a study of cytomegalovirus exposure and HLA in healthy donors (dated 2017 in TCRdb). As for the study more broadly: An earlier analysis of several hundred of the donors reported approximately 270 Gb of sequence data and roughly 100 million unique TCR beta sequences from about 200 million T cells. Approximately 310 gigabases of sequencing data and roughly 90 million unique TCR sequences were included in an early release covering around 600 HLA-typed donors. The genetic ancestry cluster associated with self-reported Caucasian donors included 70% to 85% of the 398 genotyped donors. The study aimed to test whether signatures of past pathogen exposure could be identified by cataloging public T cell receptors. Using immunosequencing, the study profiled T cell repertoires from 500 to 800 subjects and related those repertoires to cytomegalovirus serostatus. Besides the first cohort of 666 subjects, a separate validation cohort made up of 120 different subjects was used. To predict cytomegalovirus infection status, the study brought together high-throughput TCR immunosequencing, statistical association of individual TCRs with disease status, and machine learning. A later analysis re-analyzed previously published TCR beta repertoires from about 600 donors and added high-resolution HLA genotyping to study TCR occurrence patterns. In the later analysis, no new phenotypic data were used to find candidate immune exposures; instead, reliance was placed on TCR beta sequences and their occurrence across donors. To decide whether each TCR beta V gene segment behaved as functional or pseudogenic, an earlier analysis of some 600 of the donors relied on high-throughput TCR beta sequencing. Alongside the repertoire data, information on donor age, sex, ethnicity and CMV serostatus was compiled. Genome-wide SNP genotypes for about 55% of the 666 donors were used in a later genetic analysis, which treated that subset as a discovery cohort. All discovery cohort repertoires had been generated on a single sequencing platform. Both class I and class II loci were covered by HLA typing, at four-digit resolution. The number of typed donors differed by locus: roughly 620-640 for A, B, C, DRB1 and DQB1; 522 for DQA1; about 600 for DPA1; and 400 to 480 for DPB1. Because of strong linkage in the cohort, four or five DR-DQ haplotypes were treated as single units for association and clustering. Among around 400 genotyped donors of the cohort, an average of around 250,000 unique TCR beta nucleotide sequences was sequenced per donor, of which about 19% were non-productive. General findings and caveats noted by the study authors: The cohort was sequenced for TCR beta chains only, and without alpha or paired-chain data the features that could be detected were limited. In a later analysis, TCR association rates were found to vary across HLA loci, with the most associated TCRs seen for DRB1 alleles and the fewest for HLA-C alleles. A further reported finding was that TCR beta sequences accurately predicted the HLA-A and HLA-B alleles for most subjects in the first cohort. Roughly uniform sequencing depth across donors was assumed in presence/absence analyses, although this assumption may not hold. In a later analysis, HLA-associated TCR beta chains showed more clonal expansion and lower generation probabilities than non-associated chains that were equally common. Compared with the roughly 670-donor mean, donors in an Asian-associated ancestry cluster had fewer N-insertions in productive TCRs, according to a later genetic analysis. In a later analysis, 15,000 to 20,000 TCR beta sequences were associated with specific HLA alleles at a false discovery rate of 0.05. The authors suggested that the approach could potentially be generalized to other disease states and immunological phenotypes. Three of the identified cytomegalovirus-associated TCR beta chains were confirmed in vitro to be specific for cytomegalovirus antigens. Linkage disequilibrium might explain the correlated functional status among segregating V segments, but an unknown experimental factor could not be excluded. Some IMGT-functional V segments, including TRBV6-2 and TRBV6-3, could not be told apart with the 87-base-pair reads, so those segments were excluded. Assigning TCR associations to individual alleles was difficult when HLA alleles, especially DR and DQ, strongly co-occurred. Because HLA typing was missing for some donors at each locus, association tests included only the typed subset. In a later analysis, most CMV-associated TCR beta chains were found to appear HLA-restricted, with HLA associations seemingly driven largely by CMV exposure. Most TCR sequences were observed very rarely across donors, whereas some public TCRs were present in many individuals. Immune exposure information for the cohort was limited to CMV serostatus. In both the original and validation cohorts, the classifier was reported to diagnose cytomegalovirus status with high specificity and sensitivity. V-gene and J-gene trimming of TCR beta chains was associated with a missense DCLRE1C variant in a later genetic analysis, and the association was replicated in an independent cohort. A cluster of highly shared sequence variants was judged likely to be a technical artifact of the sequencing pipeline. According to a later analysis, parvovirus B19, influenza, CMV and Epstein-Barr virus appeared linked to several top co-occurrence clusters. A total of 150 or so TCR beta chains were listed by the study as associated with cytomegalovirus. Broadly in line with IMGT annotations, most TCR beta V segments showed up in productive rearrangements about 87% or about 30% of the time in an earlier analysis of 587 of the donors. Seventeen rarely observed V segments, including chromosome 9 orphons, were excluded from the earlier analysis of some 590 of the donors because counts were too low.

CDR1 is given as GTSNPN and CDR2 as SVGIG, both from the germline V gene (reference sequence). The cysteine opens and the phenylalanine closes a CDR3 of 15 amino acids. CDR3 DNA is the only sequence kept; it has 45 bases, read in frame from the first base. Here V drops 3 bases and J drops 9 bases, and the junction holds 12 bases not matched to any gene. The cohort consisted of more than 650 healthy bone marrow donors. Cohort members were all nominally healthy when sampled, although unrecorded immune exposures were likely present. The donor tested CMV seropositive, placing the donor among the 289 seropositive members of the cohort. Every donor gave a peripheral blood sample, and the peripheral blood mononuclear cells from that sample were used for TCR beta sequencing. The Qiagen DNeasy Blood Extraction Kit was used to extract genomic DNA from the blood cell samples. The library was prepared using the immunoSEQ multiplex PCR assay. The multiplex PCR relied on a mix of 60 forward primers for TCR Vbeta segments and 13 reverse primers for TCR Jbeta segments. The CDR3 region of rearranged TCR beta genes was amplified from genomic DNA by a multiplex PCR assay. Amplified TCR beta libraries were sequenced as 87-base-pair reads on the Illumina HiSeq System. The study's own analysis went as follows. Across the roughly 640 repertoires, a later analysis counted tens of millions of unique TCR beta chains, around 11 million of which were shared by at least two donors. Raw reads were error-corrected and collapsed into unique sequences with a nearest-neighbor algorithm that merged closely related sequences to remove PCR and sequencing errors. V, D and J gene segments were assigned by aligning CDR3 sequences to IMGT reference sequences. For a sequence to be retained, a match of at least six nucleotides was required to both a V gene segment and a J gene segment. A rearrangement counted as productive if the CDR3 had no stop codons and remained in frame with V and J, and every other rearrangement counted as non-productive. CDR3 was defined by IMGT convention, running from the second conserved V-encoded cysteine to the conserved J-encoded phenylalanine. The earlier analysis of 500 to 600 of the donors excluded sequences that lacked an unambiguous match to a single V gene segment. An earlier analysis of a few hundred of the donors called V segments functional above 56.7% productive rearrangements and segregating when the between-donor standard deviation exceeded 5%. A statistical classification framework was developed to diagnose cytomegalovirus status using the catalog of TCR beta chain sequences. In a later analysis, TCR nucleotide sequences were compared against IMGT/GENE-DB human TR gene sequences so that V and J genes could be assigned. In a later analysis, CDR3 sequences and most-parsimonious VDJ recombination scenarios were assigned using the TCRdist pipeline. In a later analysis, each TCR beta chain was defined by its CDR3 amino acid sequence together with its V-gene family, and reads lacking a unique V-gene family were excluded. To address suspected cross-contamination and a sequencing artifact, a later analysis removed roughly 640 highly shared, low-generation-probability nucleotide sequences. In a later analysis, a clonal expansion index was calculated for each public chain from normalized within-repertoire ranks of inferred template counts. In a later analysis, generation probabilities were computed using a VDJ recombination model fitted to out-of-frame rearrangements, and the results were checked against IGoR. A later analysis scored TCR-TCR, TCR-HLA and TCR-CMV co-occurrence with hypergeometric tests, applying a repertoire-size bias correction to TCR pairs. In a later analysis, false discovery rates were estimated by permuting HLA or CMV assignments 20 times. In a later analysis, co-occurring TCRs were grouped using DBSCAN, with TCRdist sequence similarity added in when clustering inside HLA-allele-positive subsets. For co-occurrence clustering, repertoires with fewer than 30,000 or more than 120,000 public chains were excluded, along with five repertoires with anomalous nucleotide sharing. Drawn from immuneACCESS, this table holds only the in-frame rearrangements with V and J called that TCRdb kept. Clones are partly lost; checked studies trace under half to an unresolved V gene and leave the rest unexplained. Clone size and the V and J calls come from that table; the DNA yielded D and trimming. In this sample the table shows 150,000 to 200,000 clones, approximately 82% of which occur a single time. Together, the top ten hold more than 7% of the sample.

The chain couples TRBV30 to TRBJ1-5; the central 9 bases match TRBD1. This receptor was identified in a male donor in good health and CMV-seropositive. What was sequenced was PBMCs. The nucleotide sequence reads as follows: TGTGCCTGGAGACAGGGGGCTCCGCTCACTGGGCCCCAGCATTTT. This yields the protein CAWRQGAPLTGPQHF.